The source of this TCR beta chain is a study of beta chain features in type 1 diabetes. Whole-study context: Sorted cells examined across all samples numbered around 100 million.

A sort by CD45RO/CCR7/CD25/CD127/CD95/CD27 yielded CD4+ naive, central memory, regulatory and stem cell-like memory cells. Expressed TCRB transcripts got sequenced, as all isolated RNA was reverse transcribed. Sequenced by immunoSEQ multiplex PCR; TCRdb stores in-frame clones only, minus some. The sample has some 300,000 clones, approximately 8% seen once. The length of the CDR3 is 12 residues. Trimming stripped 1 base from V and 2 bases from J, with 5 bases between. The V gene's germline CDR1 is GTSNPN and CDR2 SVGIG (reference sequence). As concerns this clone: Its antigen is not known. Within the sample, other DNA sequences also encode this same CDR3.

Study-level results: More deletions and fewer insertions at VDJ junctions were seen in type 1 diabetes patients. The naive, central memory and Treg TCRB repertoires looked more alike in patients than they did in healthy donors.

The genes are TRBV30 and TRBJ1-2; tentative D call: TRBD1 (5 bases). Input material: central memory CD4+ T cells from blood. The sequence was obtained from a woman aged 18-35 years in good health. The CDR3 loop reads CAWSAGNYGYTF. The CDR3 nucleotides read TGTGCCTGGAGTGCAGGGAACTATGGCTACACCTTC.